The rows below give T cell receptor beta chains drawn from one sample of a study of blood T cells in healthy people across ages. TCRdb ran MiXCR on the 5' RACE reads and lists one entry per CDR3 protein. The top ten hold roughly a fifth of the sample, which has 850,000 to 1,000,000 distinct CDR3 sequences, roughly 51% seen once. Sequenced material: blood. The receptor source for this set is a woman aged 55-70 years in good health. CDR3s include the opening cysteine and the closing phenylalanine or tryptophan. A D gene is named only where the DNA matches it firmly. The size field is filled for only some rows; it gives once, few, many or a size class.

cdr3_aa: CASAPSPGGINEQFF
cdr3_nt: TGTGCCAGCGCCCCTTCCCCGGGAGGGATCAATGAGCAGTTCTTC
d_call: TRBD2
j_call: TRBJ2-1
v_call: TRBV6-4
clone_size: few

cdr3_aa: CASSPKAGGPPGVNEQFF
cdr3_nt: TGTGCCAGCAGTCCGAAGGCCGGAGGACCGCCCGGAGTGAATGAGCAGTTCTTC
d_call: NA
j_call: TRBJ2-1
v_call: TRBV13
clone_size: NA

cdr3_aa: CASSFTGTGYNEQFF
cdr3_nt: TGTGCCAGCAGCTTCACCGGGACAGGGTACAATGAGCAGTTCTTC
d_call: TRBD1
j_call: TRBJ2-1
v_call: TRBV7-9
clone_size: NA

cdr3_aa: CSASPGTSPRGEQFF
cdr3_nt: TGCAGTGCTAGCCCAGGGACTAGCCCGAGGGGTGAGCAGTTCTTC
d_call: TRBD2
j_call: TRBJ2-1
v_call: TRBV20-1
clone_size: NA

cdr3_aa: CAWETSGRDGELFF
cdr3_nt: TGTGCCTGGGAGACTAGCGGGAGGGACGGGGAGCTGTTTTTT
d_call: TRBD2
j_call: TRBJ2-2
v_call: TRBV30
clone_size: NA

cdr3_aa: CSARSKVWASGIGEQYF
cdr3_nt: TGCAGTGCTAGATCTAAAGTGTGGGCTAGCGGGATCGGCGAGCAGTACTTC
d_call: TRBD2
j_call: TRBJ2-7
v_call: TRBV20-1
clone_size: once

cdr3_aa: CASSQVLGGGYGYTF
cdr3_nt: TGCGCCAGCAGCCAAGTTTTAGGGGGCGGGTATGGCTACACCTTC
d_call: TRBD1
j_call: TRBJ1-2
v_call: TRBV4-1
clone_size: NA

cdr3_aa: CASSLDGLEETQYF
cdr3_nt: TGCGCCAGCAGCTTGGACGGACTGGAAGAGACCCAGTACTTC
d_call: NA
j_call: TRBJ2-5
v_call: TRBV5-1
clone_size: NA

cdr3_aa: CASNRLGGGEEQYF
cdr3_nt: TGTGCCAGCAACCGACTTGGTGGGGGTGAGGAGCAGTACTTC
d_call: NA
j_call: TRBJ2-7
v_call: TRBV12-3/TRBV12-4
clone_size: few

cdr3_aa: CASSEASGNLGTDTQYF
cdr3_nt: TGTGCCAGCAGTGAAGCGTCGGGGAATTTGGGCACAGATACGCAGTATTTT
d_call: NA
j_call: TRBJ2-3
v_call: TRBV6-1
clone_size: NA

cdr3_aa: CASSLGFYRYEQYF
cdr3_nt: TGTGCCAGCAGCTTAGGTTTCTACCGCTACGAGCAGTACTTC
d_call: NA
j_call: TRBJ2-7
v_call: TRBV7-2
clone_size: few

cdr3_aa: CASSQGRSNTQYF
cdr3_nt: TGTGCCAGCAGCCAAGGTAGAAGTAATACGCAGTATTTT
d_call: NA
j_call: TRBJ2-3
v_call: TRBV3-1
clone_size: few

cdr3_aa: CSGQDGENIQYF
cdr3_nt: TGCAGCGGGCAGGACGGAGAAAACATTCAGTACTTC
d_call: NA
j_call: TRBJ2-4
v_call: TRBV29-1
clone_size: NA

cdr3_aa: CASSPHEWWGTDTQYF
cdr3_nt: TGTGCCAGCAGTCCCCACGAGTGGTGGGGCACAGATACGCAGTATTTT
d_call: NA
j_call: TRBJ2-3
v_call: TRBV27
clone_size: once

cdr3_aa: CSVEDLEREGDPRNTQYF
cdr3_nt: TGCAGCGTTGAAGATCTGGAGCGGGAGGGCGATCCCCGGAATACGCAGTATTTT
d_call: TRBD2
j_call: TRBJ2-3
v_call: TRBV29-1
clone_size: few

cdr3_aa: CASSEGWNYAGELFF
cdr3_nt: TGTGCCAGCAGTGAAGGGTGGAATTACGCCGGGGAGCTGTTTTTT
d_call: NA
j_call: TRBJ2-2
v_call: TRBV2
clone_size: NA

cdr3_aa: CASSTLLKSTEAFF
cdr3_nt: TGTGCCAGCAGTACCCTATTGAAGAGCACTGAAGCTTTCTTT
d_call: NA
j_call: TRBJ1-1
v_call: TRBV12-3/TRBV12-4
clone_size: NA

cdr3_aa: CSASISGPPNEQFF
cdr3_nt: TGCAGTGCTAGTATATCGGGTCCACCCAATGAGCAGTTCTTC
d_call: NA
j_call: TRBJ2-1
v_call: TRBV20-1
clone_size: NA

cdr3_aa: CSAQGPKGPEQYF
cdr3_nt: TGCAGTGCCCAAGGGCCAAAGGGGCCCGAGCAGTACTTC
d_call: NA
j_call: TRBJ2-7
v_call: TRBV20-1
clone_size: NA

cdr3_aa: CSAVGQNTYEQYF
cdr3_nt: TGCAGCGCCGTGGGACAGAACACCTACGAGCAGTACTTC
d_call: TRBD1
j_call: TRBJ2-7
v_call: TRBV29-1
clone_size: few

cdr3_aa: CASSPGQDNYGYTF
cdr3_nt: TGTGCCAGCTCACCAGGACAAGATAACTATGGCTACACCTTC
d_call: NA
j_call: TRBJ1-2
v_call: TRBV18
clone_size: NA

cdr3_aa: CASSATTPETQYF
cdr3_nt: TGTGCCAGCAGTGCAACTACTCCAGAGACCCAGTACTTC
d_call: NA
j_call: TRBJ2-5
v_call: TRBV12-3/TRBV12-4
clone_size: NA

cdr3_aa: CASSIRQGRSYEQYF
cdr3_nt: TGCGCCAGCAGCATCAGACAGGGCCGCTCCTACGAGCAGTACTTC
d_call: TRBD1
j_call: TRBJ2-7
v_call: TRBV5-1
clone_size: NA

cdr3_aa: CAWSVGPPAETQYF
cdr3_nt: TGTGCCTGGAGTGTGGGTCCCCCAGCGGAGACCCAGTACTTC
d_call: NA
j_call: TRBJ2-5
v_call: TRBV30
clone_size: once

cdr3_aa: CSVEDLDRFEQYF
cdr3_nt: TGCAGCGTTGAAGATCTGGACAGGTTCGAGCAGTACTTC
d_call: TRBD1
j_call: TRBJ2-7
v_call: TRBV29-1
clone_size: NA

cdr3_aa: CASSQGRGAGYGYTF
cdr3_nt: TGTGCCAGCAGCCAAGGCAGGGGCGCAGGCTATGGCTACACCTTC
d_call: NA
j_call: TRBJ1-2
v_call: TRBV3-1
clone_size: NA

cdr3_aa: CASSLRGRGETQYF
cdr3_nt: TGTGCCAGCAGCTTACGCGGGAGAGGCGAGACCCAGTACTTC
d_call: TRBD2
j_call: TRBJ2-5
v_call: TRBV7-9
clone_size: NA

cdr3_aa: CASSSQTGNYGYTF
cdr3_nt: TGTGCCAGCAGTTCCCAGACAGGGAACTATGGCTACACCTTC
d_call: TRBD1
j_call: TRBJ1-2
v_call: TRBV12-3/TRBV12-4
clone_size: once

cdr3_aa: CASSVSPVPYEQYF
cdr3_nt: TGTGCCAGCAGCGTGTCGCCCGTGCCCTACGAGCAGTACTTC
d_call: NA
j_call: TRBJ2-7
v_call: TRBV9
clone_size: NA

cdr3_aa: CASSVGQGSTDTQYF
cdr3_nt: TGTGCCAGCAGCGTAGGTCAGGGGAGCACAGATACGCAGTATTTT
d_call: NA
j_call: TRBJ2-3
v_call: TRBV9
clone_size: NA

cdr3_aa: CASSLVLATQYF
cdr3_nt: TGTGCCAGCAGCTTAGTCCTAGCGACGCAGTATTTT
d_call: NA
j_call: TRBJ2-3
v_call: TRBV13
clone_size: NA

cdr3_aa: CASSFIGYNEQYF
cdr3_nt: TGTGCCAGCAGTTTTATAGGCTACAATGAGCAGTACTTC
d_call: NA
j_call: TRBJ2-5
v_call: TRBV28
clone_size: NA

cdr3_aa: CASSSSPGTGYGYTF
cdr3_nt: TGTGCCAGCAGCTCTTCACCCGGGACAGGATATGGCTACACCTTC
d_call: TRBD1
j_call: TRBJ1-2
v_call: TRBV7-3
clone_size: NA

cdr3_aa: CASSPLPSGGYEQYF
cdr3_nt: TGTGCCAGCAGCCCCCTTCCTTCGGGGGGCTACGAGCAGTACTTC
d_call: TRBD2
j_call: TRBJ2-7
v_call: TRBV16
clone_size: NA

cdr3_aa: CASTSDRGGEQYF
cdr3_nt: TGTGCCAGCACATCGGACAGGGGAGGGGAGCAGTACTTC
d_call: TRBD1
j_call: TRBJ2-4
v_call: TRBV6-6
clone_size: few

cdr3_aa: CASSLPPHTDTQYF
cdr3_nt: TGTGCCAGCAGCTTACCACCCCACACAGATACGCAGTATTTT
d_call: NA
j_call: TRBJ2-3
v_call: TRBV7-2
clone_size: few

cdr3_aa: CASSNLGLAGEDTQYF
cdr3_nt: TGTGCCAGCAGCAACTTGGGACTAGCGGGAGAAGATACGCAGTATTTT
d_call: TRBD2
j_call: TRBJ2-3
v_call: TRBV7-2
clone_size: few

cdr3_aa: CASSWADWGEAFF
cdr3_nt: TGTGCCAGCAGTTGGGCAGACTGGGGTGAAGCTTTCTTT
d_call: NA
j_call: TRBJ1-1
v_call: TRBV6-5
clone_size: NA

cdr3_aa: CASSQGPLRRTPGTDTQYF
cdr3_nt: TGCGCCAGCAGCCAAGGGCCCCTTCGAAGGACCCCAGGCACAGATACGCAGTATTTT
d_call: NA
j_call: TRBJ2-3
v_call: TRBV4-3
clone_size: NA

cdr3_aa: CASSIDSGYTF
cdr3_nt: TGTGCCAGCAGCATAGATTCGGGCTACACCTTC
d_call: NA
j_call: TRBJ1-2
v_call: TRBV28
clone_size: few

cdr3_aa: CASSPASGGVSGSADTQYF
cdr3_nt: TGTGCCAGCAGCCCGGCCTCAGGGGGGGTAAGCGGGAGTGCAGATACGCAGTATTTT
d_call: NA
j_call: TRBJ2-3
v_call: TRBV7-9
clone_size: NA

cdr3_aa: CSARSGRARETQYF
cdr3_nt: TGCAGTGCTAGGAGCGGGAGGGCCAGAGAGACCCAGTACTTC
d_call: TRBD2
j_call: TRBJ2-5
v_call: TRBV20-1
clone_size: few

cdr3_aa: CAISGDGAFSYEQYF
cdr3_nt: TGTGCCATAAGTGGGGACGGTGCGTTTTCCTACGAGCAGTACTTC
d_call: NA
j_call: TRBJ2-7
v_call: TRBV10-3
clone_size: once

cdr3_aa: CASSLGTGLVRNEQYF
cdr3_nt: TGCGCCAGCAGCTTGGGCACAGGGTTAGTCCGGAATGAGCAGTACTTC
d_call: NA
j_call: TRBJ2-7
v_call: TRBV5-1
clone_size: NA

cdr3_aa: CASSTRQRAYNEQFF
cdr3_nt: TGTGCCAGCTCAACTCGCCAGCGGGCTTACAATGAGCAGTTCTTC
d_call: NA
j_call: TRBJ2-1
v_call: TRBV18
clone_size: NA

cdr3_aa: CASSHLLAGVVDTQYF
cdr3_nt: TGCGCCAGCAGTCATTTACTAGCGGGAGTAGTAGATACGCAGTATTTT
d_call: TRBD2
j_call: TRBJ2-3
v_call: TRBV23-1
clone_size: NA

cdr3_aa: CASSATITYEQYF
cdr3_nt: TGTGCCAGCAGCGCCACTATCACCTACGAGCAGTACTTC
d_call: NA
j_call: TRBJ2-7
v_call: TRBV7-2
clone_size: NA

cdr3_aa: CAIAKDGSYEQYF
cdr3_nt: TGTGCCATCGCGAAGGACGGCTCCTACGAGCAGTACTTC
d_call: NA
j_call: TRBJ2-7
v_call: TRBV12-3/TRBV12-4
clone_size: NA

cdr3_aa: CASSPGGLAGETQYF
cdr3_nt: TGTGCCAGCAGCCCAGGGGGACTAGCGGGAGAGACCCAGTACTTC
d_call: TRBD2
j_call: TRBJ2-5
v_call: TRBV11-2
clone_size: NA